The 29 T cell receptor beta chains below come from one sample, sequenced in a study of cytomegalovirus exposure and HLA in healthy donors (dated by TCRdb to the late 2010s). The library was obtained by the immunoSEQ multiplex PCR assay. A mixture of 60 forward primers for TCR Vbeta segments and 13 reverse primers for TCR Jbeta segments was used in the multiplex PCR. Imported from immuneACCESS, the table was reduced by TCRdb to in-frame sequences with V and J called. These copies leave out some clones; in studies compared against another copy, an unresolved V gene accounts for under half, and the cause of the remainder is not known. The sample yields about 190,000 clones; approximately 84% were counted once. The ten largest clones add up to about 3.8% of the sample. The sequenced sample consisted of PBMCs. The receptors shown here come from a middle-aged man in good health and CMV-seronegative.

This clone was detected only a few times. The CDR3 loop reads CASRVSTGRTGELFF. CDR3 nucleotides: TGTGCCAGCAGAGTTTCGACAGGGCGCACCGGGGAGCTGTTTTTT. This chain links TRBV6-5 with TRBJ2-2, with 7 bases matching TRBD1. Germline-derived CDR1 and CDR2 are MNHEY and SVGAGI. The J segment lost 4 bases and the V segment lost 6 bases, leaving 8 bases of the junction unmatched. The CDR3 runs to 15 residues.

J is TRBJ2-1 and V is TRBV4-3, with a weak D call TRBD1 (5 bases). CDR1 is LGHNA and CDR2 is YSLEER in the germline V gene. The V end lost 1 base, the J end lost 0 bases, and 7 bases lay between the germline ends. The length of the CDR3 is 15 residues. CDR3 nucleotides: TGCGCCAGCAGCCAAGGGACAAGCTCCTACAATGAGCAGTTCTTC. Its protein product is CASSQGTSSYNEQFF.

CDR3 coding DNA: TGTGCCAGCAGTGAAGCGGGACAGCTTAAAGCTTTCTTT. It specifies CASSEAGQLKAFF. The genes are TRBV6-1 and TRBJ1-1, with TRBD1 identical over 7 bases. V dropped 0 bases and J dropped 9; count of bases not matched to a gene: 4. Germline CDR1 reads MNHNS; CDR2 reads SASEGT. The CDR3 consists of 13 residues.

In regard to this clone: Within the sample, other DNA sequences also encode this same CDR3. The CDR3 region has the DNA TGTGCCAGCTCGGCAGGGATTCTCACTGAAGCTTTCTTT. Protein sequence: CASSAGILTEAFF. V and J are TRBV6-5 and TRBJ1-1; weak D call: TRBD1 (5 bases). The CDR3 consists of 13 residues. Trimming shortened V by 8 bases and J by 4 bases, and 14 bases separated the two germline ends. Per germline, CDR1 MNHEY and CDR2 SVGAGI.

The rearrangement uses TRBV6-5 and TRBJ2-7; D call uncertain. Between the trimmed V and J ends, which lost 6 bases and 6 bases, there was a span of 9 bases. Germline V gene lookup returns CDR1 MNHEY and CDR2 SVGAGI. The CDR3 has 11 residues. The CDR3 DNA follows: TGTGCCAGCAGCGCCCTAGGCGAGCAGTACTTC. Translating it yields CASSALGEQYF.

This chain connects TRBV11-2 to TRBJ1-2; D ambiguous. V shed 1 base and J shed 8 bases, with 11 bases lying between them. The CDR3 is made up of 13 amino acids. Germline V gene data show CDR1 as SGHAT and CDR2 as FQNNGV. This chain's CDR3 is CASSLASVIGYTF. The CDR3 bases are TGTGCCAGCAGCTTAGCGTCAGTCATCGGCTACACCTTC.

Regarding this clone: At one end, the junction sequence differs from germline, possibly due to a read error. Written as DNA, the CDR3 is TGTTCCAGCAGCCTCGACAGGGGGCTTGGAAACACCATATATTTT. Encoded protein: CSSSLDRGLGNTIYF. The genes are TRBV7-9 and TRBJ1-3; TRBD1 matches 10 bases. This CDR3 contains 15 residues. Germline V gene data show CDR1 as SEHNR and CDR2 as FQNEAQ (reference sequence).

On this clone itself: At one of its ends the junction is not consistent with the germline gene, which may arise from a read error. The rearrangement joins TRBV6-5 to TRBJ1-1; 9 nucleotides align to TRBD1. Looked up from germline, CDR1 is MNHEY and CDR2 is SVGAGI. The CDR3 has 15 amino acids. The CDR3 DNA reads as TGTGCCAGCAGCAAGCGGGGGACAGGGAACGCTGAAGCTTTCTTT. Translating gives CASSKRGTGNAEAFF.

V and J are TRBV4-1 and TRBJ1-5; 7 bases line up with TRBD1. This CDR3 has 16 residues. In germline, CDR1 is MGHRA, CDR2 YSYEKL. The V segment lost 2 bases and the J segment 7 bases; nucleotides outside the gene matches: 11. CDR3 in amino acids: CASSQYRGQYDQPQHF. The DNA for the CDR3 is TGCGCCAGCAGCCAATATCGGGGACAGTACGACCAGCCCCAGCATTTT.

This clone showed up just once. The V call is TRBV5-1, the J call TRBJ2-7; tentatively, D is TRBD1 (6 bases). The CDR3 is made up of 16 amino acids. CDR1 is SGHRS, CDR2 YFSETQ, per germline. The V gene lost 0 bases and the J gene lost 0 bases, with 13 bases spanning the gap. CDR3 residues: CASSLGDRTTSYEQYF. CDR3 in DNA: TGCGCCAGCAGCTTGGGAGACAGGACAACCTCCTACGAGCAGTACTTC.

The CDR3 sequence: CASSFYRDSNVLDTQYF. DNA for the CDR3: TGTGCCAGCAGCTTTTATAGGGACAGCAATGTATTGGATACGCAGTATTTT. The chain uses TRBV7-9 and TRBJ2-3; TRBD1 matches at 7 bases. V gave up 3 bases and J gave up 6 bases; unmatched junction bases: 15. The CDR3 contains 17 residues. Germline V gene lookup returns CDR1 SEHNR and CDR2 FQNEAQ (reference sequence).

The chain employs TRBV10-1 and TRBJ2-7; 8 bases are a match to TRBD1. CDR3 length equals 15 residues. Germline V CDR1 and CDR2: WNHNN, SYGVQD (reference sequence). Germline trimming cut 5 bases from V and 5 bases from J; bases unmatched to any gene: 11. The CDR3: CASSRVTGGFDEQYF. The DNA of the CDR3 is TGCGCCAGCAGTCGGGTTACAGGGGGATTCGACGAGCAGTACTTC.

This clone was seen a handful of times. This chain connects TRBV5-5 to TRBJ2-2; perhaps TRBD2 as D (6 bases). Germline V lookup: CDR1 SGHKS, CDR2 YYEKEE (reference sequence). This CDR3 contains 15 residues. V shed 0 bases and J shed 2 bases, with 8 bases lying between them. DNA of the CDR3: TGTGCCAGCAGCTTGGAGGGGACTAACACCGGGGAGCTGTTTTTT. Encoded protein: CASSLEGTNTGELFF.

Regarding this clone: A junction end diverges from the germline sequence, so it may reflect a read error. The rearrangement uses TRBV11-2 and TRBJ1-1, with unresolved D. The germline V gene encodes CDR1 SGHAT and CDR2 FQNNGV. The CDR3 length is 13 residues. The CDR3 DNA sequence: TGTGCCAGCAGCCCATCCACTAGGACTGAAACTTTCTTT. It encodes CASSPSTRTETFF.

This clone was observed once. This chain joins TRBV21-1 and TRBJ2-7; the DNA was not compared with TRBD1, the D call given in the table. TRBV21-1 is classified as a pseudogene. The CDR3 totals 16 residues. CDR3 DNA: TGTGCCAGCTTTCCCTTTCCCGGGACAGGCTACGTTGAGCAGTACTTC. Translation: CASFPFPGTGYVEQYF.

The sample holds one count of this clone. The chain recombines TRBV5-1 with TRBJ1-1; D gene unclear. The germline V and J ends were trimmed by 4 bases and 4 bases, with 20 bases remaining between them. The CDR3 runs to 16 residues. The V gene's germline CDR1 is SGHRS and CDR2 YFSETQ. The CDR3 is CASSPDAGGKRTEAFF. The DNA of the CDR3 is TGCGCCAGCAGCCCTGATGCGGGAGGGAAACGCACTGAAGCTTTCTTT.

This clone has more than one count but fewer than ten. This rearrangement joins TRBV7-3 to TRBJ2-4, with D possibly matching TRBD1 (5 bases). This CDR3 has 14 residues. CDR1 SGHTA and CDR2 FQGTGA come from the germline V gene. The V end lost 5 bases, the J end lost 9 bases, and 17 bases lay between the germline ends. The CDR3 DNA follows: TGTGCCAGCAGCCCCACACAGGCCTCGGGCATTCAGTACTTC. Translation gives CASSPTQASGIQYF.

The chain recombines TRBV5-1 with TRBJ1-4; TRBD1 matches at 12 bases. V shed 3 bases, J shed 7 bases, and the junction held 10 bases outside the gene matches. CDR1 SGHRS and CDR2 YFSETQ come from the germline V gene. The CDR3 is 17 residues long. CDR3 DNA sequence: TGCGCCAGCAGCTCGGGACAGGGGGCCAAGGCAGGTGAAAAACTGTTTTTT. Translating it yields CASSSGQGAKAGEKLFF.

This clone has only one observation. One junction end does not reproduce the germline sequence, and a read error may be involved. V and J are TRBV7-9 and TRBJ2-5, with D perhaps matching TRBD2 (6 bases). CDR1 SEHNR and CDR2 FQNEAQ come from the germline V gene (reference sequence). The CDR3 contains 14 residues. CDR3 region: CSSSWWGLQETQYF. The CDR3 DNA is TGTTCCAGCAGCTGGTGGGGACTGCAAGAGACCCAGTACTTC.

The chain is built from TRBV5-1 and TRBJ1-2; D perhaps matches TRBD1 (6 bases). Germline V CDR1 and CDR2: SGHRS, YFSETQ. CDR3 length: 16 residues. V was pared by 4 bases and J by 5 bases, with 21 bases between. The CDR3 nucleotides read TGCGCCAGCAGCCTTGTCCCGTCAGGGGTCCAGTATGGCTACACCTTC. It is translated as CASSLVPSGVQYGYTF.

V usage is TRBV19 and J usage is TRBJ2-7; 7 nucleotides agree with TRBD1. Germline V lookup: CDR1 LNHDA, CDR2 SQIVND (reference sequence). V lost 3 bases and J lost 6; bases outside the gene matches: 2. The CDR3 has 12 residues. The CDR3, as DNA: TGTGCCAGTAGTATGGCAGGGGGCGAGCAGTACTTC. It specifies CASSMAGGEQYF. The full variable domain, completed using reference TRBV19 and TRBJ2-7, is DGGITQSPKYLFRKEGQNVTLSCEQNLNHDAMYWYRQDPGQGLRLIYYSQIVNDFQKGDIAEGYSVSREKKESFPLTVTSAQKNPTAFYLCASSMAGGEQYFGPGTRLTVT.

This chain uses TRBV5-1 with TRBJ2-3, with 8 bases lining up with TRBD1. This CDR3 region has 15 residues. CDR1 and CDR2 (germline): SGHRS, YFSETQ. The J segment lost 8 bases and the V segment lost 4 bases, leaving 12 bases of the junction unmatched. CDR3 sequence reads: CASSRTGSVGGTQYF. DNA of the CDR3: TGCGCCAGCAGCCGGACAGGGAGCGTCGGAGGTACGCAGTATTTT.

CDR3 sequence: CASSQQGASYSPLHF. As DNA, the CDR3 is TGTGCCAGCAGCCAGCAGGGGGCTAGTTATTCACCCCTCCACTTT. V gene TRBV14 combines with J gene TRBJ1-6; 8 bases fit TRBD1. Trimming took 3 bases from V and 8 from J; bases not matched to a gene: 6. The length of the CDR3 is 15 residues. Looked up from germline, CDR1 is SGHDN and CDR2 is FVKESK.

J is TRBJ1-1 and V is TRBV11-2, with D possibly being TRBD1 (6 bases). CDR1 SGHAT and CDR2 FQNNGV come from the germline V gene. V was trimmed by 6 bases and J by 0 bases, leaving 11 bases between them. The CDR3 contains 14 residues. CDR3 coding DNA: TGTGCCAGCAGGCCGGGGGGCGTGAACACTGAAGCTTTCTTT. This sequence encodes CASRPGGVNTEAFF.

The chain uses TRBV18 and TRBJ2-5, with TRBD2 identical over 9 bases. The J segment lost 1 base and the V segment lost 3 bases, leaving 3 bases of the junction unmatched. CDR1 KGHSH and CDR2 LQKENI come from the germline V gene. The CDR3 length is 15 residues. Here the CDR3 reads CASSPNSGGQETQYF. The CDR3, as DNA: TGTGCCAGCTCACCCAATAGCGGGGGCCAAGAGACCCAGTACTTC.

This clone appeared many times. The chain employs TRBV5-4 and TRBJ2-7; 8 nucleotides agree with TRBD2. The CDR3 extends over 15 amino acids. The V segment lost 2 bases and the J segment 6 bases; nucleotides outside the gene matches: 10. Germline V gene lookup returns CDR1 SGHNT and CDR2 YYREEE (reference sequence). CDR3 nucleotides: TGTGCCAGCAGCTTAGCCGGGACTAGAGGCCTCGAGCAGTACTTC. Translation: CASSLAGTRGLEQYF.

Of note for this clone: At one end, the junction sequence differs from germline, possibly due to a read error. The chain links TRBV7-9 to TRBJ1-1; TRBD1 matches 12 bases. Germline V gene lookup returns CDR1 SEHNR and CDR2 FQNEAQ (reference sequence). CDR3 length: 15 residues. The CDR3 nucleotides are TGTTCCAGCAGCTTAGGGACAGGGGGCAACACTGAAGCTTTCTTT. Encoded protein: CSSSLGTGGNTEAFF. Complete variable domain (other parts from reference TRBV7-9 and TRBJ1-1): DTGVSQNPRHKITKRGQNVTFRCDPISEHNRLYWYRQTLGQGPEFLTYFQNEAQLEKSRLLSDRFSAERPKGSFSTLEIQRTEQGDSAMYLCSSSLGTGGNTEAFFGQGTRLTVV.

The rearrangement joins TRBV10-3 to TRBJ2-1; 12 positions agree with TRBD2. With 5 bases clipped from V and 0 bases from J, the junction kept 2 bases outside the gene matches. This CDR3 contains 16 residues. CDR1 and CDR2 (germline): ENHRY, SYGVKD. DNA of the CDR3: TGTGCCATCAGTAGACTAGCGGGGGACTCCTACAATGAGCAGTTCTTC. Translation gives CAISRLAGDSYNEQFF.

The gene calls are TRBV7-2 and TRBJ2-5; D perhaps matches TRBD1 (6 bases). The CDR3 consists of 12 residues. V was pared by 5 bases and J by 11 bases, with 15 bases between. The germline CDR1 and CDR2 sequences are SGHTA and FQGNSA. CDR3 coding DNA: TGTGCCAGCAGCGAAACAGGGCGAGAGCAGTACTTC. This gives the protein CASSETGREQYF.